This entry concerns a single T cell receptor (beta chain). The sample comes from a study of blood T cell repertoires in COVID-19. About the research overall: The United States, Italy and Spain provided the acute and convalescent COVID-19 samples.

Unmatched junction bases numbered 6, after V lost 4 bases and J lost 2 bases. The CDR3 covers 16 residues. Germline CDR1 KGHDR, CDR2 SFDVKD. The assay was immunoSEQ multiplex PCR, and TCRdb's table has in-frame clones only and misses some. The sample holds fewer than 250,000 clones, around 80% seen once. The chain links TRBV24-1 to TRBJ1-5; 8 bases align to TRBD1. The material sequenced was peripheral blood. This receptor was identified in a human donor in a cohort sampled during active COVID-19. In DNA form, the CDR3 reads TGTGCCACCAGTGACAATGGACAGGGAGGCAATCAGCCCCAGCATTTT. Protein sequence: CATSDNGQGGNQPQHF.